What follows is one T cell receptor (beta chain) and its context. This sample is part of a study of blood T cell repertoires in COVID-19. Study information: Sources were T cells, B-cell-depleted T cells, or PBMCs; the material itself was cDNA or gDNA.

From germline, CDR1 is SGDLS and CDR2 YYNGEE. The CDR3 is 14 residues long. Trimming cost V 7 bases and J 7 bases; bases outside gene matches: 8. The age range of participants was about 18 to 89 years, with residence in about two dozen US areas. Resolution of symptoms, clearance, or two negative PCRs was present in recovered Cohort 3 donors. Per the original data handling: Reference gene primer amplification yielded estimated nucleated cell counts. Assay used: immunoSEQ multiplex PCR; TCRdb lists only in-frame clones, some missing. The D gene and trimming were derived from the DNA, and the V and J assignments and clone size from that table. The data hold 350,000 to 450,000 clones, with about nine tenths observed a single time.

Sequenced input: PBMCs or T cells enriched from blood (not recorded which). V gene TRBV9 combines with J gene TRBJ1-6, with 7 bases fitting TRBD1. This clonotype was obtained from a woman aged 25 to 39 who had recovered from COVID-19. Written as DNA, the CDR3 is TGTGCCAGCGGAGCCTCGACAGGGAATTCACCCCTCCACTTT. It yields the protein CASGASTGNSPLHF.